The 2 T cell receptor beta chains reported below all come from one sample, sequenced in a study of blood T cell repertoires in COVID-19. Some clones are missing from TCRdb's copy, which holds only in-frame ones; the method was immunoSEQ multiplex PCR. This sample carries approximately 250,000 clones, more than 75% of them seen once, and the ten largest clones take over 5%. Specimen: peripheral blood. The source is a woman in her sixties with COVID-19, enrolled during active disease.

The gene calls are TRBV10-3 and TRBJ2-3; D is ambiguous. Germline values: CDR1 ENHRY, CDR2 SYGVKD. V was cut by 2 bases and J by 2 bases, with 5 bases left in between. This CDR3 has 13 residues. CDR3 bases: TGTGCCATCAGTGAGACTGACACAGATACGCAGTATTTT. It yields the protein CAISETDTDTQYF.

The chain recombines TRBV1 with TRBJ2-1; the table gives TRBD2 as D, unverified against the DNA. TRBV1 is assigned pseudogene status. The CDR3 has 16 residues. The CDR3 here is CTSSQETSGRPNEQFF. CDR3 sequence (DNA): TGCACCAGCAGCCAGGAAACTAGCGGGAGGCCAAATGAGCAGTTCTTC.